Below, 27 T cell receptor beta chains from the same sample are listed, as sequenced in a study of blood T cell repertoires in COVID-19. The protocol was immunoSEQ multiplex PCR, while the TCRdb copy is restricted to in-frame clones and leaves out a portion. In the table there are approximately 300,000 clones, roughly 90% of which are singletons. Sequenced sample: peripheral blood. Source of these receptors: a woman in her forties or fifties who had recovered from COVID-19.

The V gene is TRBV19, the J gene TRBJ2-2; D ambiguous. Deletions cut 2 bases from V and 6 bases from J, with 7 bases between. CDR3 size: 13 residues. Germline-derived CDR1 and CDR2 are LNHDA and SQIVND (reference sequence). As DNA, the CDR3 is TGTGCCAGTAGTATACCCGGGTCCGGGGAGCTGTTTTTT. This translates into CASSIPGSGELFF.

The gene calls are TRBV5-6 and TRBJ1-1; D may be TRBD1 (5 bases). Per germline, CDR1 SGHDT and CDR2 YYEEEE. V was clipped by 0 bases and J by 8 bases, with 11 bases between them. There are 13 residues in the CDR3. CDR3 in DNA: TGTGCCAGCAGCTTGGGCGGGGCGCGAGAAGCTTTCTTT. Residues: CASSLGGAREAFF.

The V and J genes are TRBV7-9 and TRBJ1-3; D unclear. The CDR3 extends over 17 amino acids. Deletions cut 1 base from V and 0 bases from J, with 13 bases between. In germline, CDR1 is SEHNR, CDR2 FQNEAQ (reference sequence). The CDR3 bases are TGTGCCAGCAGCTTAGGGTGGAGTCGGCACTCTGGAAACACCATATATTTT. Translated, it gives CASSLGWSRHSGNTIYF.

The chain couples TRBV19 to TRBJ2-3, with 9 bases aligning to TRBD2. The CDR3 extends over 19 amino acids. Germline values: CDR1 LNHDA, CDR2 SQIVND (reference sequence). Trimming took 5 bases from V and 6 from J; bases not matched to a gene: 21. As DNA, the CDR3 is TGTGCCAGTAGTTCCCCCGGAGGGTCTAGCGGGACCCGGCGGGATACGCAGTATTTT. Amino acid sequence: CASSSPGGSSGTRRDTQYF.

This sequence joins TRBV7-8 and TRBJ1-2; 7 bases agree with TRBD1. Trimming removed 6 bases from V and 4 bases from J; junction bases left unmatched: 5. CDR3 length: 13 amino acids. Germline V gene data show CDR1 as SGHVS and CDR2 as FQNEAQ. CDR3 nucleotide sequence: TGTGCCAGCAGTTTCAGACAGGGCTATGGCTACACCTTC. Translating gives CASSFRQGYGYTF.

The chain has TRBV24-1 and TRBJ2-2; D is possibly TRBD1 (6 bases). The CDR3 covers 16 residues. The germline V and J ends were trimmed by 2 bases and 7 bases, with 16 bases remaining between them. Germline V gene data show CDR1 as KGHDR and CDR2 as SFDVKD. CDR3 bases: TGTGCCACCAGTGATTCAGGGGAGTTAGCATTCGGGGAGCTGTTTTTT. It is translated as CATSDSGELAFGELFF.

The chain recombines TRBV15 with TRBJ2-7; D is uncertain. V lost 5 bases and J lost 5, with 13 bases in between. Germline CDR1 is LNHNV and CDR2 is YYDKDF (reference sequence). The CDR3 has 13 amino acids. CDR3 sequence: CATSRGRPNEQYF. In DNA form, the CDR3 reads TGTGCCACCAGCCGCGGCCGCCCGAACGAGCAGTACTTC.

This sequence joins TRBV15 and TRBJ1-4; 8 nucleotides agree with TRBD1. V lost 5 bases to trimming and J lost 4 bases; unmatched junction nucleotides: 6. The CDR3 contains 15 residues. The germline gives CDR1 LNHNV, CDR2 YYDKDF (reference sequence). The CDR3 DNA reads TGTGCCACCAGCCCCCGGGACAGGCATAATGAAAAACTGTTTTTT. This sequence encodes CATSPRDRHNEKLFF.

This rearrangement joins TRBV6-5 to TRBJ2-7; 11 nucleotides line up with TRBD2. The length of the CDR3 is 15 residues. Trimming took 3 bases from V and 0 from J; bases not matched to a gene: 1. In germline, CDR1 is MNHEY, CDR2 SVGAGI. The CDR3 DNA sequence: TGTGCCAGCAGTTATACTAGCGGGAGCTCCTACGAGCAGTACTTC. The encoded protein is CASSYTSGSSYEQYF.

In DNA, the CDR3 is TGCGCCAGCAGCCGTCTCTCCGGGACTCCTCAGTTCTTC. Translating it yields CASSRLSGTPQFF. The chain couples TRBV4-1 to TRBJ2-1, with a possible D match to TRBD2 (6 bases). CDR3 length: 13 residues. V lost 4 bases and J 13 bases, leaving 17 bases between the germline ends. Germline CDR1 reads MGHRA; CDR2 reads YSYEKL.

The sample holds a few counts of this clone. J is TRBJ1-6 and V is TRBV27; 10 bases fit TRBD1. V gave up 5 bases and J gave up 10 bases; unmatched junction bases: 8. This CDR3 is built from 15 residues. Germline-derived CDR1 and CDR2 are MNHEY and SMNVEV (reference sequence). The CDR3 loop reads CASSTWTGGGSPLHF. DNA of the CDR3: TGTGCCAGCAGTACCTGGACAGGGGGAGGGTCACCCCTCCACTTT.

This clone was seen a few times. The chain carries TRBV18 and TRBJ2-1; D gene uncertain. Germline V lookup: CDR1 KGHSH, CDR2 LQKENI. This CDR3 is 13 amino acids long. Trimming took 3 bases from V and 5 from J, leaving 8 bases between them. The CDR3: CASSPSRNNEQFF. As DNA, the CDR3 is TGTGCCAGCTCACCTTCCAGGAACAATGAGCAGTTCTTC.

Written as DNA, the CDR3 is TGCGCCAGCAGCCACCACGGACAGCGTAAAATTCAGGGCTACACCTTC. It specifies CASSHHGQRKIQGYTF. The chain joins TRBV4-3 to TRBJ1-2; a possible D gene is TRBD1 (6 bases). Trimming stripped 3 bases from V and 8 bases from J, with 22 bases between. Germline values: CDR1 LGHNA, CDR2 YSLEER. The CDR3 contains 16 residues.

The gene calls are TRBV5-6 and TRBJ1-2; D unclear. The V gene's germline CDR1 is SGHDT and CDR2 YYEEEE. V was shortened by 0 bases and J by 5 bases, with 14 bases between the two germline ends. This CDR3 is built from 15 residues. This CDR3 reads CASSLEDPAGYGYTF. CDR3 DNA: TGTGCCAGCAGCTTGGAAGACCCGGCGGGGTATGGCTACACCTTC.

The chain carries TRBV30 and TRBJ2-7; maybe TRBD1 (5 bases). V dropped 2 bases and J dropped 2 bases, with 10 bases sitting between them. The length of the CDR3 is 13 residues. Germline-derived CDR1 and CDR2 are GTSNPN and SVGIG (reference sequence). The CDR3 here is CAWSPDTPYEQYF. CDR3 bases: TGTGCCTGGAGTCCGGACACCCCCTACGAGCAGTACTTC.

The chain is built from TRBV7-8 and TRBJ2-5, with unresolved D. Trimming stripped 3 bases from V and 8 bases from J, with 22 bases between. The CDR3 extends over 16 amino acids. Germline CDR1 is SGHVS and CDR2 is FQNEAQ. The CDR3 DNA reads as TGTGCCAGCAGCTTCGCCCTAGGCACTACCTATGGAACCCAGTACTTC. Its protein product is CASSFALGTTYGTQYF.

This clone was picked up many times. The chain carries TRBV30 and TRBJ1-4; 9 bases match TRBD1. The CDR3 is made up of 16 amino acids. The germline V gene encodes CDR1 GTSNPN and CDR2 SVGIG (reference sequence). V was clipped by 3 bases and J by 4 bases; unmatched bases: 9. Written as DNA, the CDR3 is TGTGCCTGGAGGGAGGGGAACAGGGGGCTTAATGAAAAACTGTTTTTT. This gives the protein CAWREGNRGLNEKLFF.

The chain links TRBV19 to TRBJ1-2; 7 nucleotides align to TRBD1. Trimming took 6 bases from V and 0 from J; bases not matched to a gene: 22. The CDR3 consists of 20 residues. Germline CDR1 reads LNHDA; CDR2 reads SQIVND (reference sequence). The CDR3 spells CASSPTLNRDRRRTNYGYTF. CDR3 in DNA: TGTGCCAGTAGCCCCACTTTGAACCGGGACAGACGACGGACTAACTATGGCTACACCTTC.

This clone was observed many times. V and J are TRBV2 and TRBJ2-3; D is perhaps TRBD2 (5 bases). Germline-derived CDR1 and CDR2 are SNHLY and FYNNEI. There are 13 residues in the CDR3. Trimming took 5 bases from V and 4 from J, leaving 10 bases between them. The CDR3 loop is CASSKGEADTQYF. The CDR3 DNA is TGTGCCAGCAGTAAGGGAGAAGCAGATACGCAGTATTTT.

This clone was observed a single time. This sequence joins TRBV30 and TRBJ1-4; 7 nucleotides match TRBD1. The germline V gene has CDR1 GTSNPN and CDR2 SVGIG (reference sequence). CDR3 length equals 12 residues. Losses at the gene ends were 5 bases for V and 7 bases for J; bases not matched to a gene: 4. CDR3: CAWGQGVEKLFF. The CDR3 bases are TGTGCCTGGGGCCAGGGGGTTGAAAAACTGTTTTTT.

Turning to this clone: Additional DNA sequences in this sample encode the identical CDR3. The chain is built from TRBV9 and TRBJ2-1, with D possibly being TRBD1 (5 bases). Germline CDR1 is SGDLS and CDR2 is YYNGEE. The V end was cut by 0 bases, the J end by 0 bases, with 7 bases between. The CDR3 length is 15 residues. The CDR3 loop is CASSVEQGSYNEQFF. The CDR3 nucleotides read TGTGCCAGCAGCGTAGAGCAGGGCTCCTACAATGAGCAGTTCTTC. The full variable domain, completed using reference TRBV9 and TRBJ2-1, is DSGVTQTPKHLITATGQRVTLRCSPRSGDLSVYWYQQSLDQGLQFLIQYYNGEERAKGNILERFSAQQFPDLHSELNLSSLELGDSALYFCASSVEQGSYNEQFFGPGTRLTVL.

The V call is TRBV6-6, the J call TRBJ2-3; TRBD2 agrees at 13 bases. Germline values: CDR1 MNHNY, CDR2 SVGAGI (reference sequence). The CDR3 totals 18 residues. J lost 2 bases, V lost 6 bases, and 11 bases had no gene match. The CDR3: CASSRAGTSGTHTDTQYF. The CDR3, as DNA: TGTGCCAGCAGCCGAGCCGGGACTAGCGGGACCCACACAGATACGCAGTATTTT.

J is TRBJ1-4 and V is TRBV4-1; unclear D gene. V shed 0 bases and J shed 7 bases, with 15 bases lying between them. The CDR3 runs 16 residues. Germline V gene lookup returns CDR1 MGHRA and CDR2 YSYEKL. CDR3 region: CASSQDWPKEGEKLFF. The CDR3 DNA is TGCGCCAGCAGCCAAGATTGGCCGAAGGAGGGTGAAAAACTGTTTTTT.

The sample holds one count of this clone. The V and J genes are TRBV7-8 and TRBJ1-6; D unclear. The CDR3 covers 16 residues. The V end lost 1 base, the J end lost 8 bases, and 15 bases lay between the germline ends. Per germline, CDR1 SGHVS and CDR2 FQNEAQ. The CDR3 DNA is TGTGCCAGCAGCTTAGGTCATCTAGTTCTCGATTCACCCCTCCACTTT. Translated: CASSLGHLVLDSPLHF.

This clone has more than one count but fewer than ten. CDR3 amino acids: CASSTERGTGELFF. The CDR3 DNA reads as TGTGCCAGCAGTACCGAGCGGGGCACCGGGGAGCTGTTTTTT. The V and J genes are TRBV6-5 and TRBJ2-2; TRBD2 agrees at 7 bases. The CDR3 spans 14 residues. Germline V gene data show CDR1 as MNHEY and CDR2 as SVGAGI. Unmatched junction bases numbered 4, after V lost 5 bases and J lost 4 bases.

This sequence joins TRBV18 and TRBJ1-5; D is ambiguous. CDR3 length equals 13 residues. Germline CDR1 and CDR2: KGHSH and LQKENI. Trimming took off 4 bases at V and 5 bases at J, with 9 bases between the two ends. The CDR3 DNA reads TGTGCCAGCTCACTACAGACGGATCAGCCCCAGCATTTT. Protein product: CASSLQTDQPQHF.

Here the CDR3 DNA reads TGTGCCAGCAGCCTCAGTGGCGGGAGGGCCGACGAGCAGTACTTC. This translates into CASSLSGGRADEQYF. The chain has TRBV7-6 and TRBJ2-7; 9 bases are shared with TRBD2. The CDR3 is made up of 15 amino acids. Losses at the gene ends were 5 bases for V and 5 bases for J; bases not matched to a gene: 10. Germline CDR1 SGHVS, CDR2 FNYEAQ.